The 6 T cell receptor beta chains given below trace back to one sample, sequenced in a study of regulatory T cells in long-lasting Graves disease. Arm-PCR with iRepertoire HTBI primers amplified the CDR3 regions for these TCR beta libraries. Each CDR3 protein gets one entry after TCRdb re-called the multiplex PCR reads with MiXCR. The profile shows 350,000 to 450,000 distinct CDR3 sequences, about an eighth of them singletons. The time point here: newly diagnosed GD, antithyroid drugs for less than 3 months. Generation of the TCR library employed RNA extracted from PBMCs. The same sample was also used in a study of T cells in Graves' hyperthyroidism and ophthalmopathy.

This sample comprised peripheral blood mononuclear cells (PBMCs), obtained at new diagnosis, from a patient treated with antithyroid drugs. All receptors come from a woman younger than 35 with Graves disease.

This clonotype was seen ten or more times. The chain is built from TRBV20-1 and TRBJ2-7; D is undetermined. This CDR3 spans 11 amino acids. Trimming removed 2 bases from V and 5 bases from J, with 7 bases in between. CDR1 is DFQATT, CDR2 SNEGSKA, per germline (reference sequence). CDR3: CSARSVHEQYF. CDR3 bases: TGCAGTGCTAGATCCGTCCACGAGCAGTACTTC.

This clonotype has at least ten counts. This chain uses TRBV5-6 with TRBJ2-5; D possibly corresponds to TRBD2 (6 bases). CDR1 is SGHDT and CDR2 is YYEEEE in the germline V gene. The CDR3 has 14 residues. Trimming cost V 0 bases and J 4 bases, with 10 bases left between them. The CDR3 loop reads CASSLGLGLETQYF. The DNA for the CDR3 is TGTGCCAGCAGCTTGGGACTAGGGTTAGAGACCCAGTACTTC.

This clonotype was detected many times. This chain connects TRBV27 to TRBJ1-1, with D possibly TRBD1 on 6 matching bases. Trimming shortened V by 4 bases and J by 0 bases, and 12 bases separated the two germline ends. The CDR3 runs to 15 residues. CDR1 MNHEY and CDR2 SMNVEV come from the germline V gene (reference sequence). The CDR3 DNA reads TGTGCCAGCAGTTCGGGCGGACAGTTGAACACTGAAGCTTTCTTT. This sequence encodes CASSSGGQLNTEAFF.

Details on this clonotype: The DNA is left out, because the CDR3 cannot be placed on it with certainty; the CDR3 is given as TCRdb lists it. The chain has TRBV6-1 and TRBJ2-5; the table's D call TRBD2 went unverified against the DNA. The CDR3 totals 15 residues, both ends included. Germline V CDR1 and CDR2: MNHNS, SASEGT. The CDR3 protein is CASSTSRVLGETQYF.

This clonotype showed up many times. The chain joins TRBV10-3 to TRBJ1-2; D remains ambiguous. In germline, CDR1 is ENHRY, CDR2 SYGVKD. V lost 3 bases, J lost 4 bases, and 9 bases lay in between. This CDR3 region has 13 residues. The CDR3 is CAISEKGGYGYTF. The CDR3, as DNA: TGTGCCATCAGTGAAAAGGGCGGCTATGGCTACACCTTC.

In its sample, this clonotype was seen a few times. This clone may be a read error of a much larger clone one base away. The chain combines TRBV3-1 with TRBJ2-1; D is ambiguous. This CDR3 has 12 residues. V dropped 4 bases and J dropped 10 bases, with 11 bases sitting between them. Germline V CDR1 and CDR2: LGHDT, YNNKEL (reference sequence). CDR3 in DNA: TGTGCCAGCAGCCGACTTGGGTACGAGCAGTTCTTC. It codes for CASSRLGYEQFF.